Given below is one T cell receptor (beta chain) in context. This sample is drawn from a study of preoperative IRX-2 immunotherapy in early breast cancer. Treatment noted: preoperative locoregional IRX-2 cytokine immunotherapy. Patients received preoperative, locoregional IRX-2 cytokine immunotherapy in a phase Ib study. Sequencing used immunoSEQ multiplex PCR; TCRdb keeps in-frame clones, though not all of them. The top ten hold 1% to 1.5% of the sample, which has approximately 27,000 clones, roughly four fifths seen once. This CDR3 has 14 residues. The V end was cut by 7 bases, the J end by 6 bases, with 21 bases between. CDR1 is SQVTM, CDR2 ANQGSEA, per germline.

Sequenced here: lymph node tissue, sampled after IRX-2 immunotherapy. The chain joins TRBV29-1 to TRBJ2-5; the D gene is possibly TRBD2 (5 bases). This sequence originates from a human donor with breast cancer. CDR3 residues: CSAASDSSAQTQYF. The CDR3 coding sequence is TGCAGCGCTGCCTCGGACTCCTCGGCGCAGACCCAGTACTTC.